This T cell receptor (beta chain) appears in the sequencing data of a study of CD8 T cells in Susac syndrome. In the study overall: Treatment at blood withdrawal was none, corticosteroids, or intravenous immunoglobulin alone in Susac syndrome patients. General study results and limits: The study conceded that its TCR sequencing and HLA analysis involved relatively few individuals.

The germline V gene encodes CDR1 SQVTM and CDR2 ANQGSEA. The CDR3 spans 14 residues. Trimming took 7 bases from V and 2 from J, leaving 17 bases between them. Roughly 0.45 to 1 ug RNA was reverse transcribed with random hexamers. Amplification of TCR beta CDR3 across 54 Vbeta and 13 Jbeta was performed with immunoSEQ multiplex PCR. TCRdb reprocessed the immunoSEQ multiplex PCR reads via MiXCR and lists one record per CDR3 protein. The sample has about 210,000 distinct CDR3 sequences, 94% seen once. This clonotype came up once. Its cognate antigen is unknown. Material: CD4+ T cells from PBMCs. V gene TRBV29-1 combines with J gene TRBJ2-5, with D hard to call. The receptor comes from a human donor with Susac syndrome. CDR3 region: CSAQSGVLQETQYF. The CDR3 DNA follows: TGCAGCGCTCAATCTGGTGTATTGCAAGAGACCCAGTACTTC.